The rows below give T cell receptor beta chains drawn from one sample of a study of blood T cells in healthy people across ages. In TCRdb, the 5' RACE reads were re-called with MiXCR into one record per CDR3 protein. The sample has about 1 million distinct CDR3 sequences; over 35% are singletons. The sample was blood. The receptor set was obtained from a woman aged 60-75 years in good health. CDR3s include the opening cysteine and the closing phenylalanine or tryptophan. Fields, in order: J gene, D gene, V gene, clone size, CDR3 DNA, CDR3 protein. D genes are given only for firm matches. Rows may omit the clone size; those that give it use once, few, many or a size class.

J: TRBJ2-3
D: TRBD2
V: TRBV6-5
size: many
DNA: TGTGCCAGCAGTTCCGGACTAGCGGCAGATACGCAGTATTTT
CDR3: CASSSGLAADTQYF

J: TRBJ2-1
D: NA
V: TRBV11-3
size: few
DNA: TGTGCCAGCAGCTTAGGAGGGGGGAGCAATGAGCAGTTCTTC
CDR3: CASSLGGGSNEQFF

J: TRBJ2-7
D: NA
V: TRBV10-1
size: few
DNA: TGCGCCAGCAGACCAGGGGGGCGTTTTTGGAACGAGCAGTACTTC
CDR3: CASRPGGRFWNEQYF

J: TRBJ1-5
D: NA
V: TRBV20-1
size: NA
DNA: TGCAGTGCTAGAGCTGCAGTAGTAAATCAGCCCCAGCATTTT
CDR3: CSARAAVVNQPQHF

J: TRBJ2-2
D: TRBD1
V: TRBV28
size: NA
DNA: TGTGCCAGCAGTTTTTTGACAGGGCGGCCGGGCACCGGGGAGCTGTTTTTT
CDR3: CASSFLTGRPGTGELFF

J: TRBJ2-7
D: NA
V: TRBV7-8
size: few
DNA: TGTGCCAGCAGCCTAGGACAGACCAATGAGCAGTACTTC
CDR3: CASSLGQTNEQYF

J: TRBJ1-2
D: NA
V: TRBV27
size: NA
DNA: TGTGCCAGCAGTTTATTTGGGTCGGGACAAGCTAACTATGGCTACACCTTC
CDR3: CASSLFGSGQANYGYTF

J: TRBJ1-5
D: NA
V: TRBV6-5
size: NA
DNA: TGTGCCAGCAGTTACTCGAAACCTTATAGCAATCAGCCCCAGCATTTT
CDR3: CASSYSKPYSNQPQHF

J: TRBJ2-1
D: TRBD2
V: TRBV6-5
size: NA
DNA: TGTGCCAGCAGTTACGCGATGACTAGCGCAATAAACAATGAGCAGTTCTTC
CDR3: CASSYAMTSAINNEQFF

J: TRBJ2-1
D: TRBD2
V: TRBV7-6
size: NA
DNA: TGTGCCAGCAGCTCCGTTATCGCGGGAGCCCCTGGGAATGAGCAGTTCTTT
CDR3: CASSSVIAGAPGNEQFF

J: TRBJ1-2
D: NA
V: TRBV29-1
size: few
DNA: TGCAGCGCTGATACCTCGGGGAAGGGCTACACCTTC
CDR3: CSADTSGKGYTF

J: TRBJ1-2
D: TRBD1
V: TRBV27
size: NA
DNA: TGTGCCAGCAGTGCCGGGTCAGGGGGTAACTATGGCTACACCTTC
CDR3: CASSAGSGGNYGYTF

J: TRBJ2-7
D: TRBD1
V: TRBV18
size: NA
DNA: TGTGCCAGCTCACCGGGACAGGAACCCTACGAGCAGTACTTC
CDR3: CASSPGQEPYEQYF

J: TRBJ2-5
D: NA
V: TRBV5-1
size: NA
DNA: TGCGCCAGCAGCTTGTCGGCAGCCCAAGAGACCCAGTACTTC
CDR3: CASSLSAAQETQYF

J: TRBJ2-3
D: TRBD2
V: TRBV7-9
size: NA
DNA: TGTGCCAGCAGCTACGGACTAGCGAGCACAGATACGCAGTATTTT
CDR3: CASSYGLASTDTQYF

J: TRBJ1-4
D: NA
V: TRBV10-3
size: NA
DNA: TGTGCCATCAGTGAGAGGGGGGGGTATTCAACTAATGAAAAACTGTTTTTT
CDR3: CAISERGGYSTNEKLFF

J: TRBJ2-7
D: TRBD1
V: TRBV29-1
size: NA
DNA: TGCAGCGCTATGCCCGGACAGGGTCTCTTCGAGCAGTACTTC
CDR3: CSAMPGQGLFEQYF

J: TRBJ2-7
D: TRBD1
V: TRBV28
size: NA
DNA: TGTGCCAGCAGTCCCCGGGACAGGGTGACGAACGAGCAGTACTTC
CDR3: CASSPRDRVTNEQYF

J: TRBJ1-2
D: NA
V: TRBV7-2
size: many
DNA: TGTGCCAGCAGCAAGTTCGGGTCATATGGCTACACCTTC
CDR3: CASSKFGSYGYTF

J: TRBJ2-1
D: NA
V: TRBV7-8
size: few
DNA: TGTGCCAGCAGCTTAGTCAGAGGGACCCGGAATGAGCAGTTCTTC
CDR3: CASSLVRGTRNEQFF

J: TRBJ2-7
D: TRBD1
V: TRBV11-3
size: once
DNA: TGTGCCAGCAGCTTTGGGACAGGTGCCGAGCAGTACTTC
CDR3: CASSFGTGAEQYF

J: TRBJ2-2
D: NA
V: TRBV10-3
size: NA
DNA: TGTGCCATTGGTGGGAACACCGGGGAGCTGTTTTTT
CDR3: CAIGGNTGELFF

J: TRBJ1-6
D: NA
V: TRBV6-1
size: NA
DNA: TGTGCCAGCAGGTTGACTGACTCCTCGTATAATTCACCCCTCCACTTT
CDR3: CASRLTDSSYNSPLHF

J: TRBJ1-6
D: NA
V: TRBV12-3/TRBV12-4
size: NA
DNA: TGTGCCAGCAGTTTAGGTCTGAACTCCTATAATTCACCCCTCCACTTT
CDR3: CASSLGLNSYNSPLHF

J: TRBJ2-3
D: NA
V: TRBV7-9
size: NA
DNA: TGTGCCAGCAAGCCGCGGGGCGGCACAGATACGCAGTATTTT
CDR3: CASKPRGGTDTQYF

J: TRBJ2-5
D: TRBD1
V: TRBV5-1
size: NA
DNA: TGCGCCAGCACTCCGGGACAGGGGGGGGAGACCCAGTACTTC
CDR3: CASTPGQGGETQYF

J: TRBJ2-7
D: TRBD1
V: TRBV20-1
size: few
DNA: TGCAGTGCCTCAGTAGGGGGCCAGTACTTC
CDR3: CSASVGGQYF

J: TRBJ2-7
D: TRBD2
V: TRBV7-9
size: NA
DNA: TGTGCCAGCAGCCCCCCGACTAGCGCGTACTACGAGCAGTACTTC
CDR3: CASSPPTSAYYEQYF

J: TRBJ2-6
D: NA
V: TRBV7-2
size: few
DNA: TGTGCCAGCAGCAGTCTAATAGGCAGGGCTGGGGCCAACGTCCTGACTTTC
CDR3: CASSSLIGRAGANVLTF

J: TRBJ2-1
D: TRBD2
V: TRBV29-1
size: NA
DNA: TGCAGCGTTGAGGGACTAGCGGGAGGGGGGAGCTCCTATAATGAGCAGTTCTTC
CDR3: CSVEGLAGGGSSYNEQFF

J: TRBJ2-1
D: NA
V: TRBV29-1
size: few
DNA: TGCAGCGTTGAAACGGGATCAAATGAGCAGTTCTTC
CDR3: CSVETGSNEQFF

J: TRBJ2-1
D: TRBD2
V: TRBV11-2
size: NA
DNA: TGTGCCAGCAGCTTAGGGTTGGGTGCGCGCGGGAGTCTTCGGGTCACGGGGTCCTACAATGAGCAGTTCTTC
CDR3: CASSLGLGARGSLRVTGSYNEQFF

J: TRBJ2-3
D: TRBD2
V: TRBV29-1
size: NA
DNA: TGCAGCGTTGCTACTAGCGGAGCAGATACGCAGTATTTT
CDR3: CSVATSGADTQYF

J: TRBJ2-1
D: TRBD2
V: TRBV25-1
size: NA
DNA: TGTGCAAGCAGTGCTACGGCCAGAGAGCGGGAAGGCTCCTACAATGAGCAGTTCTTC
CDR3: CASSATAREREGSYNEQFF

J: TRBJ2-5
D: TRBD1
V: TRBV29-1
size: few
DNA: TGCAGCGTTGCCGGGACAGGAGAAGAGACCCAGTACTTC
CDR3: CSVAGTGEETQYF

J: TRBJ2-1
D: NA
V: TRBV20-1
size: NA
DNA: TGCAGTGCTAGAGATTTAAACGGGAACAATGAGCAGTTCTTC
CDR3: CSARDLNGNNEQFF

J: TRBJ1-2
D: NA
V: TRBV6-6
size: NA
DNA: TGTGCCAGCAGTCCCGCCCAGGGGAACGGCTACACCTTC
CDR3: CASSPAQGNGYTF

J: TRBJ1-1
D: NA
V: TRBV7-2
size: many
DNA: TGTGCCAGCAGCTTGGGTGGAGCCACTGAAGCTTTCTTT
CDR3: CASSLGGATEAFF

J: TRBJ2-1
D: TRBD2
V: TRBV5-1
size: few
DNA: TGCGCCAGCAGCTTGGGCCCCACTAGCGGGAGTTACAATGAGCAGTTCTTC
CDR3: CASSLGPTSGSYNEQFF

J: TRBJ2-1
D: NA
V: TRBV2
size: NA
DNA: TGTGCCAGCAGTGAAGGCCAGAGCGGGTCCAGGGAGCAGTTCTTC
CDR3: CASSEGQSGSREQFF

J: TRBJ2-1
D: NA
V: TRBV6-2/TRBV6-3
size: few
DNA: TGTGCCAGCAGTTACTCGGGGGGGGCAACCTACAATGAGCAGTTCTTC
CDR3: CASSYSGGATYNEQFF

J: TRBJ2-7
D: TRBD1
V: TRBV15
size: few
DNA: TGTGCCACCAGCAGAGGCCGGGACAGGGCTTACGAGCAGTACTTC
CDR3: CATSRGRDRAYEQYF

J: TRBJ2-4
D: NA
V: TRBV4-1
size: NA
DNA: TGCGCCAGCAGCCAAGAAAGACTACCGCCCCAAAACATTCAGTACTTC
CDR3: CASSQERLPPQNIQYF

J: TRBJ2-5
D: NA
V: TRBV3-1
size: NA
DNA: TGTGCCAGCAGCCATACGGAAGAGGGGAGAGAGACCCAGTACTTC
CDR3: CASSHTEEGRETQYF

J: TRBJ2-7
D: NA
V: TRBV5-1
size: NA
DNA: TGCGCCAGCAGCCCACAGCCGACTAGTATCGAGCAGTACTTC
CDR3: CASSPQPTSIEQYF

J: TRBJ1-1
D: NA
V: TRBV18
size: NA
DNA: TGTGCCAGCTCACTAAAACAGGGGAACACTGAAGCTTTCTTT
CDR3: CASSLKQGNTEAFF

J: TRBJ2-7
D: TRBD1
V: TRBV10-1
size: few
DNA: TGCGCCAGCAGTGGTCCTCGGACAGGGGATGTCTACGAGCAGTACTTC
CDR3: CASSGPRTGDVYEQYF

J: TRBJ2-7
D: TRBD2
V: TRBV20-1
size: NA
DNA: TGCAGTGCCCAAGAGCCAGCGGGGACTTCCTACGAGCAGTACTTC
CDR3: CSAQEPAGTSYEQYF

J: TRBJ2-1
D: NA
V: TRBV5-6
size: NA
DNA: TGTGCCAGCAGCTTGGGGGCGACCGCCTACGAGCAGTTCTTC
CDR3: CASSLGATAYEQFF

J: TRBJ2-7
D: NA
V: TRBV3-1
size: few
DNA: TGTGCCAGCAGCCAAGTTGGGGGAGTCGGCTTTGGGCAGTACTTC
CDR3: CASSQVGGVGFGQYF

J: TRBJ2-7
D: NA
V: TRBV11-2
size: NA
DNA: TGTGCCAGCAGCCTGCGGGAAGTCTACGAGCAGTACTTC
CDR3: CASSLREVYEQYF

J: TRBJ2-7
D: NA
V: TRBV6-1
size: NA
DNA: TGTGCCAGCAGTGAAAAGAACTACGAGCAGTACTTC
CDR3: CASSEKNYEQYF

J: TRBJ2-6
D: NA
V: TRBV7-9
size: NA
DNA: TGTGCCAGCAGCTTAAGAGGGGATAGGCTCTCTGGGGCCAACGTCCTGACTTTC
CDR3: CASSLRGDRLSGANVLTF

J: TRBJ2-2
D: NA
V: TRBV27
size: few
DNA: TGTGCCAGCAGCTGGGACGTAGCGGGACAGAGGATGTTTTTT
CDR3: CASSWDVAGQRMFF

J: TRBJ2-1
D: NA
V: TRBV4-1
size: few
DNA: TGCGCCAGCAGCCAAGAGTTTGTGGGTATAGAGGGCGATGAGCAGTTCTTC
CDR3: CASSQEFVGIEGDEQFF

J: TRBJ2-1
D: NA
V: TRBV7-9
size: NA
DNA: TGTGCCAGCACCCCCAGGGGAAGCTCCTACAATGAGCAGTTCTTC
CDR3: CASTPRGSSYNEQFF

J: TRBJ2-7
D: TRBD2
V: TRBV18
size: NA
DNA: TGTGCCAGCTCGAGGACTAGCGGGAGTCGGGACGAGCAGTACTTC
CDR3: CASSRTSGSRDEQYF

J: TRBJ2-5
D: TRBD1
V: TRBV7-9
size: few
DNA: TGTGCCAGCAGACCTACCGCCTGGGGACAGGGGATTGGAGAGACCCAGTACTTC
CDR3: CASRPTAWGQGIGETQYF